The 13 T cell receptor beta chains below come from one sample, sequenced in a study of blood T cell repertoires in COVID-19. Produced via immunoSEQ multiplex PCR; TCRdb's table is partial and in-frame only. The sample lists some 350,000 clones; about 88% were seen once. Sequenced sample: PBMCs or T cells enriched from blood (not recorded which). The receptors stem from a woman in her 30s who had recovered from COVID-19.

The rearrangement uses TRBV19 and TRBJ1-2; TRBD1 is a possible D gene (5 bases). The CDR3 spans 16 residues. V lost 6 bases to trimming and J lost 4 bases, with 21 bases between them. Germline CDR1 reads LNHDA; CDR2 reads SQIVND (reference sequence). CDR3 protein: CASSETDQGTFYGYTF. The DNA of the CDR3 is TGTGCCAGTAGCGAAACAGATCAGGGAACGTTCTATGGCTACACCTTC.

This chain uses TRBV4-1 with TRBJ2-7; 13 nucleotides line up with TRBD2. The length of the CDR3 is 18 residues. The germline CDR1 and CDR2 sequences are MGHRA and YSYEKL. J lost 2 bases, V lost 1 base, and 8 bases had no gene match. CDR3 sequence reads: CASSQAPRLAGGTYEQYF. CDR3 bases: TGCGCCAGCAGCCAAGCCCCCCGACTAGCGGGGGGTACCTACGAGCAGTACTTC.

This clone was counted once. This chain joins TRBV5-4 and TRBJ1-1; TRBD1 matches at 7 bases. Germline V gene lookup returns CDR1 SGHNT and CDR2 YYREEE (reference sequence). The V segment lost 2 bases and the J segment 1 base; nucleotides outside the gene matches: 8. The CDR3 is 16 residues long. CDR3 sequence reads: CASSFRAGGWNTEAFF. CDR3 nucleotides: TGTGCCAGCAGCTTCAGGGCAGGGGGATGGAACACTGAAGCTTTCTTT.

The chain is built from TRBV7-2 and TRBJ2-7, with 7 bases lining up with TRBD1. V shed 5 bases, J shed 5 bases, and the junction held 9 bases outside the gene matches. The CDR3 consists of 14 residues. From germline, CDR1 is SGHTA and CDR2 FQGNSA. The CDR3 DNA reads TGTGCCAGCAGCCCCGGGACAGCCATTAACGAGCAGTACTTC. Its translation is CASSPGTAINEQYF.

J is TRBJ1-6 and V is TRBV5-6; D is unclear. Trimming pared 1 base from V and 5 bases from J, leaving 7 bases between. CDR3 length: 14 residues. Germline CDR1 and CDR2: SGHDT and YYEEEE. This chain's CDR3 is CASSLLRNNSPLHF. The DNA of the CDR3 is TGTGCCAGCAGCTTGCTCAGAAATAATTCACCCCTCCACTTT. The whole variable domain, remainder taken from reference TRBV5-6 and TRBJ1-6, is DAGVTQSPTHLIKTRGQQVTLRCSPKSGHDTVSWYQQALGQGPQFIFQYYEEEERQRGNFPDRFSGHQFPNYSSELNVNALLLGDSALYLCASSLLRNNSPLHFGNGTRLTVT.

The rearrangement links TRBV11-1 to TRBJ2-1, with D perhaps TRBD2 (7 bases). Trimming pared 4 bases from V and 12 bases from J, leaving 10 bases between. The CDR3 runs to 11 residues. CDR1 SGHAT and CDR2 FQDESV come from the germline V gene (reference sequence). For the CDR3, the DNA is TGTGCCAGCAGCTGGGGGGGCCGGCAGTTCTTC. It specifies CASSWGGRQFF.

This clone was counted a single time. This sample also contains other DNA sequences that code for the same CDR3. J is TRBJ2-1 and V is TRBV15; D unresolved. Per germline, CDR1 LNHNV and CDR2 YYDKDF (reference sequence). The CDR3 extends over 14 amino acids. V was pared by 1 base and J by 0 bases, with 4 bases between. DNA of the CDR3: TGTGCCACCAGCAGAGCGGGCTCCTACAATGAGCAGTTCTTC. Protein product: CATSRAGSYNEQFF. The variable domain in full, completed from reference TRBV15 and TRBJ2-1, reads DAMVIQNPRYQVTQFGKPVTLSCSQTLNHNVMYWYQQKSSQAPKLLFHYYDKDFNNEADTPDNFQSRRPNTSFCFLDIRSPGLGDTAMYLCATSRAGSYNEQFFGPGTRLTVL.

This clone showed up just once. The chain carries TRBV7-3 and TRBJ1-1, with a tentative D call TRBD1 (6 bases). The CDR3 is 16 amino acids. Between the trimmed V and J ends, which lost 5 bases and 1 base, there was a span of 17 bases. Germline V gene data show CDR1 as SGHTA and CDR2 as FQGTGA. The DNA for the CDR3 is TGTGCCAGCAGCCAATCGGCCCCGGACAGGAACACTGAAGCTTTCTTT. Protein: CASSQSAPDRNTEAFF.

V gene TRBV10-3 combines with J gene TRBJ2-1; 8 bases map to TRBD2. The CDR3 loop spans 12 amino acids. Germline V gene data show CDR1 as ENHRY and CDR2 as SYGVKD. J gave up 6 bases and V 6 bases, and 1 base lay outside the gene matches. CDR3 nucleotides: TGTGCCATCAGCGGGGGGGGCAATGAGCAGTTCTTC. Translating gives CAISGGGNEQFF.

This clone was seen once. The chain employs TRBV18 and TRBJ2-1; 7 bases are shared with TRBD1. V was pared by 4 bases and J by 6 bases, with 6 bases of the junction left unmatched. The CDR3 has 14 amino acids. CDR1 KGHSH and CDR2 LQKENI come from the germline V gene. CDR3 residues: CASSLRDSGNEQFF. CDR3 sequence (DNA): TGTGCCAGCTCACTCCGGGACAGCGGCAATGAGCAGTTCTTC.

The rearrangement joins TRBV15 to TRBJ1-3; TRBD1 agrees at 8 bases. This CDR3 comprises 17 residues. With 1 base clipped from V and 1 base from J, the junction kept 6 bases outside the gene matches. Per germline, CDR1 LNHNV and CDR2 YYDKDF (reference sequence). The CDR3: CATSRVGQVISGNTIYF. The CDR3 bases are TGTGCCACCAGCAGAGTGGGACAGGTCATTTCTGGAAACACCATATATTTT.

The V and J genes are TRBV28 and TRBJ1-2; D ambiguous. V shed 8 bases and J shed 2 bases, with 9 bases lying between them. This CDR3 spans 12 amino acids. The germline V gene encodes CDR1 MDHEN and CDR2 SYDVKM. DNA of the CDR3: TGTGCCAGCGTCCAACAGAACTATGGCTACACCTTC. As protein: CASVQQNYGYTF.

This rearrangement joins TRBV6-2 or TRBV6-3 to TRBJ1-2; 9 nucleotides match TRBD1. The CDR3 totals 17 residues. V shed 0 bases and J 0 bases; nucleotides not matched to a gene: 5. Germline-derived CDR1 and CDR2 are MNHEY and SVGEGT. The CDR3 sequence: CASSYSGTGLPNYGYTF. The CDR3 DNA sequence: TGTGCCAGCAGTTACTCCGGGACAGGGCTCCCTAACTATGGCTACACCTTC.